These T cell receptor beta chains were read from a single sample in a study of beta chain features in type 1 diabetes. The protocol was immunoSEQ multiplex PCR, while the TCRdb copy is restricted to in-frame clones and leaves out a portion. The table includes 250,000 to 300,000 clones, around 24% detected once. Sequenced sample: naive CD4+ T cells from blood. These receptors were collected from a woman in her thirties with type 1 diabetes. The CDR3 runs from the conserved cysteine through the conserved F or W. D genes are given only for firm matches. Some rows have no size entry. The others give once, few or many, or a class for an expanded clone.

v_gene	j_gene	abundance	d_gene	CDR3nt	CDR3aa
TRBV28	TRBJ1-1	-	-	TGTGCCAGCAGGTCTTCTATCAACACTGAAGCTTTCTTT	CASRSSINTEAFF
TRBV29-1	TRBJ1-5	few	-	TGCAGCGCTCAGGATAGCAATCAGCCCCAGCATTTT	CSAQDSNQPQHF
TRBV5-4	TRBJ1-2	few	TRBD1	TGTGCCAGCAGCTTGCCCTCGACAGGGGACTATGGCTACACCTTC	CASSLPSTGDYGYTF
TRBV18	TRBJ1-2	few	-	TGTGCCAGCTCACCCGACAGTATTTCTAACTATGGCTACACCTTC	CASSPDSISNYGYTF
TRBV4-1	TRBJ2-5	-	TRBD2	TGCGCCAGCAGCCAAGATAGCGGGGGCAGGGAGACCCAGTACTTC	CASSQDSGGRETQYF
TRBV30	TRBJ1-2	-	-	TGTGCCTGTCAAGGCCCAGGGGCTGGGATCGTATACTATGGCTACACCTTC	CACQGPGAGIVYYGYTF
TRBV19	TRBJ2-2	few	-	TGTGCCAGTACTCCGCGGGGAGCCGGGGAGCTGTTTTTT	CASTPRGAGELFF
TRBV19	TRBJ2-4	few	TRBD2	TGTGCCGCCGCCGGGGCGGGAGCTATTCAGTACTTC	CAAAGAGAIQYF
TRBV28	TRBJ1-1	few	TRBD1	TGTGGAACAGGGGCCGTGACTGAAGCTTTCTTT	CGTGAVTEAFF
TRBV12-5	TRBJ2-1	few	TRBD2	TGTGCTAGTGGCCAGACTAGCGGGAGTCAGTACAATGAGCAGTTCTTC	CASGQTSGSQYNEQFF
TRBV5-1	TRBJ1-1	-	TRBD1	TGCGCCAGCAGCTTGCCCCCGGGACAGGCTAACACTGAAGCTTTCTTT	CASSLPPGQANTEAFF
TRBV7-2	TRBJ2-3	-	-	TGTGCCAGCAGCTTGCAGAACAGGGGCACAGATACGCAGTATTTT	CASSLQNRGTDTQYF
TRBV9	TRBJ2-1	few	-	TGTGCCAGCAGCCTGCAGTGGGAGTCCTACAATGAGCAGTTCTTC	CASSLQWESYNEQFF
TRBV29-1	TRBJ1-5	-	TRBD1	TGCAGCGTTGAGGTCACAGGGGAGAGCAATCAGCCCCAGCATTTT	CSVEVTGESNQPQHF